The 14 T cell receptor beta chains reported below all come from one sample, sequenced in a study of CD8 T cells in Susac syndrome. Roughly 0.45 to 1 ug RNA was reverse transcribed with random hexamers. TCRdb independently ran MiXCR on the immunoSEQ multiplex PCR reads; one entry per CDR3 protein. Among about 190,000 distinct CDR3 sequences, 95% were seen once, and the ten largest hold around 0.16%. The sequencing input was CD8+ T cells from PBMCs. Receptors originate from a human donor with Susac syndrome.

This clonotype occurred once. CDR3 protein: CSAPPGHRMNTEAFF. CDR3 DNA sequence: TGCAGTGCTCCCCCAGGTCATAGGATGAACACTGAAGCTTTCTTT. V gene TRBV20-1 combines with J gene TRBJ1-1, with D hard to call. This CDR3 spans 15 amino acids. Germline-derived CDR1 and CDR2 are DFQATT and SNEGSKA (reference sequence). The ends were cut back, 5 bases at V and 0 bases at J, with 16 bases in the middle.

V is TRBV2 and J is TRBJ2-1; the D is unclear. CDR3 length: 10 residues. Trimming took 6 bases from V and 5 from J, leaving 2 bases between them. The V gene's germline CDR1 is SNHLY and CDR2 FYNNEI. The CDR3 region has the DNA TGTGCCAGCAGGAACAATGAGCAGTTCTTC. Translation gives CASRNNEQFF.

The CDR3 sequence: CASSFGVRGQVQPQHF. In DNA, the CDR3 is TGTGCCAGCAGCTTTGGGGTTAGGGGGCAAGTTCAGCCCCAGCATTTT. V usage is TRBV7-4 and J usage is TRBJ1-5; TRBD1 matches at 7 bases. The CDR3 consists of 16 residues. V lost 3 bases to trimming and J lost 6 bases; unmatched junction nucleotides: 11. Germline V gene sequence: CDR1 SGHVT, CDR2 SQSDAQ.

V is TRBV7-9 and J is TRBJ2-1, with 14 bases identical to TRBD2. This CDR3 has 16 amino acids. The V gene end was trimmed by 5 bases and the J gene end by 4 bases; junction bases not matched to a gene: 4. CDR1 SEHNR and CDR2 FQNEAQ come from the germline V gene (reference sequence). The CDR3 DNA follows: TGTGCCAGCAGCCGACTAGCGGGAGGGCTATACAATGAGCAGTTCTTC. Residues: CASSRLAGGLYNEQFF.

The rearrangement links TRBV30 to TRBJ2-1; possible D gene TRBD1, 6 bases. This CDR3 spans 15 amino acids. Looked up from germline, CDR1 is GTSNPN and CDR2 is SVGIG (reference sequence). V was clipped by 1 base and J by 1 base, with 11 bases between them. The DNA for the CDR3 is TGTGCCTGGAGTGCTAGGGGGTATTCCTACAATGAGCAGTTCTTC. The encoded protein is CAWSARGYSYNEQFF.

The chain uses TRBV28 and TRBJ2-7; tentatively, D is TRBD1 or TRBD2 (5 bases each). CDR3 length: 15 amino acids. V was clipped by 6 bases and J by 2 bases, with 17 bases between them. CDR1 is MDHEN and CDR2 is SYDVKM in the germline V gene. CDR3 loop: CASSGSGTGTYEQYF. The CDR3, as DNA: TGTGCCAGCAGCGGGTCGGGGACCGGGACCTACGAGCAGTACTTC.

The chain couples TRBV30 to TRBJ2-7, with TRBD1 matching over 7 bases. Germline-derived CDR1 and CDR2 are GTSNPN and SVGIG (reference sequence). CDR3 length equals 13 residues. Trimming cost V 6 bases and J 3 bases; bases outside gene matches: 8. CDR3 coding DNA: TGTGCCTGTAGGGACAGAGCGAACTACGAGCAGTACTTC. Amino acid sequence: CACRDRANYEQYF.

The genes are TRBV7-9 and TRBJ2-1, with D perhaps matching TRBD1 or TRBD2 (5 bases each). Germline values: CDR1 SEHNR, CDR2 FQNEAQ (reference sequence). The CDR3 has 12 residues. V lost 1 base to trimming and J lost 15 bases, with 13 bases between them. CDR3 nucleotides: TGTGCCAGCAGCTTAGTTGACTCGAGGGGGTTCTTC. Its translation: CASSLVDSRGFF. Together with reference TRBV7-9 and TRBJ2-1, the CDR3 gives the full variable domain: DTGVSQNPRHKITKRGQNVTFRCDPISEHNRLYWYRQTLGQGPEFLTYFQNEAQLEKSRLLSDRFSAERPKGSFSTLEIQRTEQGDSAMYLCASSLVDSRGFFGPGTRLTVL.

Here the CDR3 DNA reads TGTGCCTGGAGTTCTGGGGGCAACACTGAAGCTTTCTTT. Translating gives CAWSSGGNTEAFF. The V call is TRBV30, the J call TRBJ1-1, with D possibly being TRBD1 (6 bases). The V and J ends lost 2 bases and 2 bases respectively, with 9 bases between them. Looked up from germline, CDR1 is GTSNPN and CDR2 is SVGIG (reference sequence). This CDR3 comprises 13 residues.

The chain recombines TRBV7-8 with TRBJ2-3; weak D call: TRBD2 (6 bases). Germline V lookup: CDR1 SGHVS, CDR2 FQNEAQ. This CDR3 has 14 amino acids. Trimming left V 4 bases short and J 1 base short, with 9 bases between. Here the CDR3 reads CASSSSGGTDTQYF. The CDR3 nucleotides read TGTGCCAGCAGCTCCTCGGGGGGCACAGATACGCAGTATTTT.

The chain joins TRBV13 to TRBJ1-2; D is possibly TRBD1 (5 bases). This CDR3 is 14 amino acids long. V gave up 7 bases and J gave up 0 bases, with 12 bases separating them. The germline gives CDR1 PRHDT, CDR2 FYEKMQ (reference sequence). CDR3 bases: TGTGCCAGCACCTCCTGGGGGGCTAACTATGGCTACACCTTC. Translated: CASTSWGANYGYTF.

The CDR3 sequence: CASSDRQGPNTGELFF. CDR3 nucleotide sequence: TGTGCCAGCAGTGATAGACAGGGACCCAACACCGGGGAGCTGTTTTTT. J is TRBJ2-2 and V is TRBV2, with TRBD1 matching over 7 bases. The V gene's germline CDR1 is SNHLY and CDR2 FYNNEI. CDR3 length equals 16 residues. Trimming took 3 bases from V and 2 from J; bases not matched to a gene: 6.

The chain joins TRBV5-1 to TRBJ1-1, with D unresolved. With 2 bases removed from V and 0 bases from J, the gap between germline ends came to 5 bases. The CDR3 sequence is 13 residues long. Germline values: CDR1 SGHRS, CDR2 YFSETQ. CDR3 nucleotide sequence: TGCGCCAGCAGCTTAGTGGTGAACACTGAAGCTTTCTTT. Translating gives CASSLVVNTEAFF.

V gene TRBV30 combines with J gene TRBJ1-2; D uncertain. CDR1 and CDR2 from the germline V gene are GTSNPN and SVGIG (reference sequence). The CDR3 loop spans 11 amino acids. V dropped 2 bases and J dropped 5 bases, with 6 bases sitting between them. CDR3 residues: CAWSSLYGYTF. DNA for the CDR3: TGTGCCTGGAGTTCTCTATATGGCTACACCTTC.